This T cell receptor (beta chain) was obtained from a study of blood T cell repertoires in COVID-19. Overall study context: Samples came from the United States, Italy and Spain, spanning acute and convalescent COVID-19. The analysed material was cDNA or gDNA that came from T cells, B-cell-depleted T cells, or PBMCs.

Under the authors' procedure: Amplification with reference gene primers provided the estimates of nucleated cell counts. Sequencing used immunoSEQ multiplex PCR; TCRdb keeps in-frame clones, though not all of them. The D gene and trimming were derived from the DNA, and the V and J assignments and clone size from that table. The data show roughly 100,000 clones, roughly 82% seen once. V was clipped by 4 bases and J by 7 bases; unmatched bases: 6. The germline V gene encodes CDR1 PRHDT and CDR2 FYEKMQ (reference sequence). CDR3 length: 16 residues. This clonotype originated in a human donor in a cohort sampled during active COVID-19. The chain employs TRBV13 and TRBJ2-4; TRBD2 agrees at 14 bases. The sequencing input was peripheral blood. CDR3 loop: CASSSGLAGDWNIQYF. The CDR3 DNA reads TGTGCCAGCAGCTCGGGACTAGCGGGAGATTGGAACATTCAGTACTTC.